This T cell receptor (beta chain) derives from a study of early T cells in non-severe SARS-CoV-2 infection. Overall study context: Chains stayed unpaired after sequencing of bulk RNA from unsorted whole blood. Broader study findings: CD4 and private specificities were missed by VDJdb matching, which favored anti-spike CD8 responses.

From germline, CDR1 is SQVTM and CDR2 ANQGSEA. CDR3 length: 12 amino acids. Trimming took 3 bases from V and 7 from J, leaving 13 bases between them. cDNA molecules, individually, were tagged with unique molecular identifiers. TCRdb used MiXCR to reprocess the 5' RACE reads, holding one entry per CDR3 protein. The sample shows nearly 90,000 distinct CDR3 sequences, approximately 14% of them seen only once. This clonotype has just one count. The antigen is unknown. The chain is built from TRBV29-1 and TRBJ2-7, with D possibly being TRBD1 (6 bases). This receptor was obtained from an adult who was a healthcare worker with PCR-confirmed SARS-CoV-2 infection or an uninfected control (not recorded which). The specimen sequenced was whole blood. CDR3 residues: CSVEQLRGEQYF. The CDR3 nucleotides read TGCAGCGTTGAGCAGTTAAGGGGGGAGCAGTACTTC.